Listed below are T cell receptor beta chains from one sample, sequenced in a study of blood T cell repertoires in COVID-19. Assay used: immunoSEQ multiplex PCR; TCRdb lists only in-frame clones, some missing. Here the sample spans under 85,000 clones, around 82% being singletons. Sequenced: peripheral blood. These receptors came from a man aged 80 or over with active or convalescent COVID-19. Each CDR3 is given with its conserved first and last residue. The order of the fields is D gene, J gene, V gene, clone size, CDR3 protein, CDR3 DNA. D genes are given only for firm matches. Expanded clones are given a class, and other clones once, few, many or no size at all.

d_gene: TRBD1; j_gene: TRBJ2-5; v_gene: TRBV7-8; abundance: .; CDR3aa: CASSVGGTGGRKTQYF; CDR3nt: TGTGCCAGCAGCGTAGGCGGGACAGGGGGGAGAAAGACCCAGTACTTC
d_gene: TRBD2; j_gene: TRBJ2-5; v_gene: TRBV5-1; abundance: .; CDR3aa: CASSLGAGGNQETQYF; CDR3nt: TGCGCCAGCAGCTTGGGGGCGGGAGGGAACCAAGAGACCCAGTACTTC
d_gene: TRBD1; j_gene: TRBJ1-2; v_gene: TRBV19; abundance: .; CDR3aa: CASSSTPGQDPHGYTF; CDR3nt: TGTGCCAGTAGCTCTACCCCGGGACAGGATCCTCATGGCTACACCTTC
d_gene: TRBD2; j_gene: TRBJ2-5; v_gene: TRBV18; abundance: .; CDR3aa: CASSPLGLAEQTQYF; CDR3nt: TGTGCCAGCTCACCTCTGGGACTAGCCGAGCAGACCCAGTACTTC
d_gene: .; j_gene: TRBJ2-3; v_gene: TRBV4-1; abundance: .; CDR3aa: CASSQDQAGGTDTQYF; CDR3nt: TGCGCCAGCAGCCAAGATCAGGCAGGTGGGACAGATACGCAGTATTTT
d_gene: .; j_gene: TRBJ2-3; v_gene: TRBV6-1; abundance: .; CDR3aa: CASSEPSWWESGTDTQYF; CDR3nt: TGTGCCAGCAGTGAACCGTCGTGGTGGGAGAGTGGGACAGATACGCAGTATTTT
d_gene: .; j_gene: TRBJ2-7; v_gene: TRBV4-3; abundance: .; CDR3aa: CASSQDLPGEQSEQYF; CDR3nt: TGCGCCAGCAGCCAAGATTTGCCAGGGGAGCAAAGCGAGCAGTACTTC
d_gene: .; j_gene: TRBJ2-1; v_gene: TRBV25-1; abundance: .; CDR3aa: CASSFQTGDEQFF; CDR3nt: TGTGCCAGCAGTTTCCAGACCGGGGATGAGCAGTTCTTC
d_gene: .; j_gene: TRBJ2-1; v_gene: TRBV28; abundance: .; CDR3aa: CASGAGWHEQFF; CDR3nt: TGTGCCAGCGGGGCCGGGTGGCATGAGCAGTTCTTC
d_gene: .; j_gene: TRBJ2-7; v_gene: TRBV18; abundance: once; CDR3aa: CASSRSQANSYEQYF; CDR3nt: TGTGCCAGCTCACGATCACAGGCTAACTCCTACGAGCAGTACTTC
d_gene: TRBD1; j_gene: TRBJ2-3; v_gene: TRBV6-2/TRBV6-3; abundance: .; CDR3aa: CASSYSTGAQYF; CDR3nt: TGTGCCAGCAGTTACTCGACAGGGGCGCAGTATTTT
d_gene: .; j_gene: TRBJ2-7; v_gene: TRBV30; abundance: once; CDR3aa: CAWSLNGPYEQYF; CDR3nt: TGTGCCTGGAGTCTCAACGGTCCCTACGAGCAGTACTTC
d_gene: TRBD1; j_gene: TRBJ1-5; v_gene: TRBV10-3; abundance: .; CDR3aa: CAISGARQGDQPQHF; CDR3nt: TGTGCCATCAGTGGCGCGAGACAGGGGGATCAGCCCCAGCATTTT
d_gene: TRBD1; j_gene: TRBJ2-7; v_gene: TRBV5-5; abundance: few; CDR3aa: CASSPIPGGYEQYF; CDR3nt: TGTGCCAGCAGCCCAATCCCAGGGGGCTACGAGCAGTACTTC
d_gene: .; j_gene: TRBJ2-7; v_gene: TRBV11-2; abundance: .; CDR3aa: CASSLATLSGTFWYEQYF; CDR3nt: TGTGCCAGCAGCTTGGCTACACTCAGCGGGACATTTTGGTACGAGCAGTACTTC
d_gene: TRBD1; j_gene: TRBJ1-2; v_gene: TRBV30; abundance: .; CDR3aa: CAWSVLPGQGGGYTF; CDR3nt: TGTGCCTGGAGTGTACTTCCCGGACAGGGGGGTGGCTACACCTTC
d_gene: TRBD1; j_gene: TRBJ1-2; v_gene: TRBV10-2; abundance: .; CDR3aa: CASSDGTGAVYTF; CDR3nt: TGCGCCAGCAGTGACGGGACAGGGGCTGTCTACACCTTC
d_gene: .; j_gene: TRBJ1-1; v_gene: TRBV2; abundance: .; CDR3aa: CASRQDTGAGRAFF; CDR3nt: TGTGCCAGTAGGCAGGACACAGGTGCTGGCCGAGCTTTCTTT
d_gene: TRBD2; j_gene: TRBJ2-2; v_gene: TRBV27; abundance: .; CDR3aa: CASSLSSGTNTGELFF; CDR3nt: TGTGCCAGCAGTTTATCTAGCGGGACGAACACCGGGGAGCTGTTTTTT